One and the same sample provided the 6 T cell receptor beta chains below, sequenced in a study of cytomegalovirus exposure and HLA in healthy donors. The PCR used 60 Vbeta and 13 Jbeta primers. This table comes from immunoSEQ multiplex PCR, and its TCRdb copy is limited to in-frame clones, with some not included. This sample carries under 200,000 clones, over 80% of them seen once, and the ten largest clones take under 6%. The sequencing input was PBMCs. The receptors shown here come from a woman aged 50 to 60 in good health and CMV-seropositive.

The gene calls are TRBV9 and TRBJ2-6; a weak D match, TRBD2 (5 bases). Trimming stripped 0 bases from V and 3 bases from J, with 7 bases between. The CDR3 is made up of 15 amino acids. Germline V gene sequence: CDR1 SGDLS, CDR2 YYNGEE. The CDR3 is CASSVGGLGANVLTF. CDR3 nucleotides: TGTGCCAGCAGCGTAGGAGGGCTTGGGGCCAACGTCCTGACTTTC. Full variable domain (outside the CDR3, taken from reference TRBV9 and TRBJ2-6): DSGVTQTPKHLITATGQRVTLRCSPRSGDLSVYWYQQSLDQGLQFLIQYYNGEERAKGNILERFSAQQFPDLHSELNLSSLELGDSALYFCASSVGGLGANVLTFGAGSRLTVL.

The CDR3 loop reads CASRIGTTSYEQYF. DNA of the CDR3: TGTGCCAGCAGAATCGGGACTACCTCCTACGAGCAGTACTTC. V and J are TRBV27 and TRBJ2-7, with 7 bases aligning to TRBD2. V trimming: 6 bases; J trimming: 0 bases; junction bases outside the gene matches: 5. CDR1 is MNHEY and CDR2 is SMNVEV in the germline V gene (reference sequence). The CDR3 sequence is 14 residues long.

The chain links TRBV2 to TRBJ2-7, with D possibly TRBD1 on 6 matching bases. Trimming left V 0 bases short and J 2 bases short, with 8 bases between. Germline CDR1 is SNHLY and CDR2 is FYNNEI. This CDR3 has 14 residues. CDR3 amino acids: CASSEANRAYEQYF. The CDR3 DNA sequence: TGTGCCAGCAGTGAAGCGAACAGGGCCTACGAGCAGTACTTC.

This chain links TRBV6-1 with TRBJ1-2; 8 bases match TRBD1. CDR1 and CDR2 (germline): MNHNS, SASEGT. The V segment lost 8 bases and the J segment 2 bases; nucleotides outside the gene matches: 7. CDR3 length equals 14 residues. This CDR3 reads CASATGAGNYGYTF. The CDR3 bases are TGTGCCAGCGCGACAGGGGCCGGGAACTATGGCTACACCTTC.

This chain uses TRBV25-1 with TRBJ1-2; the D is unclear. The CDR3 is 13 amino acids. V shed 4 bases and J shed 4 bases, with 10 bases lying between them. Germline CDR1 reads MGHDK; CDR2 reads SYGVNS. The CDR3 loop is CASSAPGSYGYTF. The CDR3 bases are TGTGCCAGCAGTGCCCCCGGGAGCTATGGCTACACCTTC.

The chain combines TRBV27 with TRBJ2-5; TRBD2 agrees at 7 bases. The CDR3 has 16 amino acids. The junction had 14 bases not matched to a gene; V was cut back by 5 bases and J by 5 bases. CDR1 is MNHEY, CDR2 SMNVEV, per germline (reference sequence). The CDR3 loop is CASSRYRPLGGETQYF. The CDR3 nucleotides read TGTGCCAGCAGTCGATACCGTCCCCTCGGGGGGGAGACCCAGTACTTC.